The next 27 T cell receptor beta chains were all read from a single sample in a study of CD8+ T cells in alopecia areata. As the sequencing template, cDNA was produced by extracting RNA and reverse transcribing it. The protocol was immunoSEQ multiplex PCR, while the TCRdb copy is restricted to in-frame clones and leaves out a portion. The data contain 200,000 or so clones, more than 45% of them singletons. Here the sequenced sample was CD4+ T cells sorted from blood, taken at week 0. These receptors were obtained from a human donor with alopecia areata.

The chain employs TRBV7-3 and TRBJ1-2, with 10 bases identical to TRBD1. Germline CDR1 is SGHTA and CDR2 is FQGTGA. Trimming took 3 bases from V and 8 from J; bases not matched to a gene: 3. The CDR3 totals 13 residues. CDR3 DNA sequence: TGTGCCAGCAGCTTTGACAGGGGGCAAGGCTACACCTTC. This translates into CASSFDRGQGYTF. Variable domain in full (rest from reference TRBV7-3 and TRBJ1-2): GAGVSQTPSNKVTEKGKYVELRCDPISGHTALYWYRQSLGQGPEFLIYFQGTGAADDSGLPNDRFFAVRPEGSVSTLKIQRTERGDSAVYLCASSFDRGQGYTFGSGTRLTVV.

This clone was observed a handful of times. The V call is TRBV4-1, the J call TRBJ1-4; D remains ambiguous. CDR3 length: 13 amino acids. CDR1 and CDR2 (germline): MGHRA, YSYEKL. Trimming cost V 0 bases and J 7 bases, with 6 bases left between them. The CDR3 here is CASSQDLGEKLFF. The CDR3 region has the DNA TGCGCCAGCAGCCAAGATTTGGGTGAAAAACTGTTTTTT.

This chain links TRBV7-2 with TRBJ2-3, with D perhaps TRBD1 (6 bases). V was trimmed by 4 bases and J by 5 bases, leaving 13 bases between them. Germline V CDR1 and CDR2: SGHTA, FQGNSA. This CDR3 spans 14 amino acids. CDR3 in DNA: TGTGCCAGCAGCTCACCTGGCAGGGGAGATACGCAGTATTTT. Encoded protein: CASSSPGRGDTQYF.

The chain is built from TRBV9 and TRBJ2-3, with 7 bases that match TRBD2. Germline V gene data show CDR1 as SGDLS and CDR2 as YYNGEE. CDR3 length equals 14 residues. The trim removed 4 bases at V and 3 bases at J, leaving 5 bases unmatched. For the CDR3, the DNA is TGTGCCAGCAGCCGCGGACTAGTAACAGATACGCAGTATTTT. Translation: CASSRGLVTDTQYF.

This clone was seen more than once but under ten times. The V call is TRBV6-1, the J call TRBJ2-6, with a tentative D call TRBD2 (6 bases). Germline CDR1 MNHNS, CDR2 SASEGT. Trimming cost V 6 bases and J 0 bases, with 9 bases left between them. The CDR3 covers 15 residues. CDR3 protein: CASRLGGSGANVLTF. The CDR3 coding sequence is TGTGCCAGCAGGCTCGGGGGCTCTGGGGCCAACGTCCTGACTTTC.

The CDR3 DNA follows: TGTGCCTGGAGTAGGACCTATGGCTACACCTTC. The encoded protein is CAWSRTYGYTF. The chain couples TRBV30 to TRBJ1-2; D call uncertain. Germline CDR1 is GTSNPN and CDR2 is SVGIG (reference sequence). Trimming took 2 bases from V and 4 from J, leaving 5 bases between them. This CDR3 comprises 11 residues.

This rearrangement joins TRBV30 to TRBJ1-1; D not resolved. The CDR3 totals 11 residues. The germline V and J ends were trimmed by 3 bases and 13 bases, with 15 bases remaining between them. Germline V gene sequence: CDR1 GTSNPN, CDR2 SVGIG (reference sequence). This chain's CDR3 is CAWRRVAQGFF. In nucleotides, the CDR3 is TGTGCCTGGAGGCGCGTGGCGCAAGGTTTCTTT.

This clone was counted between two and nine times. The genes are TRBV9 and TRBJ2-2, with 7 bases aligning to TRBD2. The V gene's germline CDR1 is SGDLS and CDR2 YYNGEE. The CDR3 is 15 residues long. Trimming removed 3 bases from V and 7 bases from J; junction bases left unmatched: 9. CDR3 DNA: TGTGCCAGCAGCGCCCCGGGACTAATGAGCGGGGAGCTGTTTTTT. Translated: CASSAPGLMSGELFF.

The chain combines TRBV27 with TRBJ1-2; D is perhaps TRBD1 (5 bases). Trimming took 6 bases from V and 4 from J, leaving 18 bases between them. CDR3 length: 15 amino acids. From germline, CDR1 is MNHEY and CDR2 SMNVEV (reference sequence). The CDR3 loop reads CASSPTPTVLYGYTF. The CDR3 bases are TGTGCCAGCAGCCCGACCCCGACAGTACTCTATGGCTACACCTTC.

The gene calls are TRBV29-1 and TRBJ2-3; D remains unclear. The CDR3 contains 10 residues. Germline V gene data show CDR1 as SQVTM and CDR2 as ANQGSEA. V lost 4 bases and J 6 bases, leaving 5 bases between the germline ends. In DNA, the CDR3 is TGCAGCGTTGCACAGGATACGCAGTATTTT. As protein: CSVAQDTQYF.

This chain links TRBV6-5 with TRBJ1-5, with D hard to call. Per the germline V gene, CDR1 is MNHEY and CDR2 is SVGAGI. The CDR3 covers 13 residues. V lost 2 bases and J lost 1, with 3 bases in between. CDR3 bases: TGTGCCAGCAGTTACAAGAGCAATCAGCCCCAGCATTTT. Translated: CASSYKSNQPQHF.

The J gene is TRBJ2-1, the V gene TRBV30, with 13 bases matching TRBD2. Germline assignment: CDR1 GTSNPN and CDR2 SVGIG (reference sequence). This CDR3 spans 20 amino acids. V was pared by 4 bases and J by 0 bases, with 15 bases of the junction left unmatched. CDR3 coding DNA: TGTGCCTGGACTGCGCAGAGGACTAGCGGGGGCCCGAGCTCCTACAATGAGCAGTTCTTC. Translating it yields CAWTAQRTSGGPSSYNEQFF.

The chain links TRBV5-1 to TRBJ2-3, with 7 nucleotides matching TRBD1. With 2 bases clipped from V and 2 bases from J, the junction kept 5 bases outside the gene matches. Germline V gene sequence: CDR1 SGHRS, CDR2 YFSETQ. The CDR3 has 15 residues. The CDR3 nucleotides are TGCGCCAGCAGCTTCTCGGACAGGTTCACAGATACGCAGTATTTT. As protein: CASSFSDRFTDTQYF.

A note on this clone: The sample holds other DNA sequences that translate to the same CDR3. The chain has TRBV29-1 and TRBJ1-2; TRBD1 aligns across 8 bases. With 4 bases clipped from V and 6 bases from J, the junction kept 4 bases outside the gene matches. Germline CDR1 is SQVTM and CDR2 is ANQGSEA. This CDR3 contains 12 residues. DNA of the CDR3: TGCAGCGTTGCTGGACAGGGACATGGCTACACCTTC. Protein product: CSVAGQGHGYTF.

The V gene is TRBV30, the J gene TRBJ2-7; D is perhaps TRBD2 (8 bases). Germline-derived CDR1 and CDR2 are GTSNPN and SVGIG (reference sequence). Trimming pared 3 bases from V and 2 bases from J, leaving 14 bases between. CDR3 length equals 14 residues. CDR3 protein: CAWSGGDRAYEQYF. In DNA, the CDR3 is TGTGCCTGGAGCGGGGGGGACAGAGCCTACGAGCAGTACTTC.

This clone occurred a few times. The CDR3, as DNA: TGTGCCAGCAGCTTTCGCCGGGGCAGGGATACGCAGTATTTT. Translating gives CASSFRRGRDTQYF. The chain has TRBV7-2 and TRBJ2-3; D possibly uses TRBD1 or TRBD2 (5 bases each). The CDR3 runs 14 residues. Germline CDR1 is SGHTA and CDR2 is FQGNSA. Trimming removed 3 bases from V and 6 bases from J, with 13 bases in between.

This clone was seen a handful of times. The genes are TRBV9 and TRBJ1-2, with D hard to call. The CDR3 extends over 15 amino acids. The germline V gene has CDR1 SGDLS and CDR2 YYNGEE. Trimming removed 3 bases at V and 4 bases at J, with 16 bases between. The CDR3 loop reads CASSDQRLLSYGYTF. In DNA, the CDR3 is TGTGCCAGCAGCGACCAACGCCTGTTGTCCTATGGCTACACCTTC. The entire variable domain, with the rest obtained from reference TRBV9 and TRBJ1-2, is as follows: DSGVTQTPKHLITATGQRVTLRCSPRSGDLSVYWYQQSLDQGLQFLIQYYNGEERAKGNILERFSAQQFPDLHSELNLSSLELGDSALYFCASSDQRLLSYGYTFGSGTRLTVV.

This clone was counted between two and nine times. V usage is TRBV7-9 and J usage is TRBJ1-1; D is undetermined. This CDR3 spans 12 amino acids. V gave up 1 base and J gave up 4 bases, with 4 bases separating them. CDR1 SEHNR and CDR2 FQNEAQ come from the germline V gene (reference sequence). In DNA form, the CDR3 reads TGTGCCAGCAGCTTAGATCGCACTGAAGCTTTCTTT. As protein: CASSLDRTEAFF.

This clone appeared a few times. This chain joins TRBV11-2 and TRBJ2-5; possibly TRBD2 for D (5 bases). From germline, CDR1 is SGHAT and CDR2 FQNNGV. The CDR3 loop spans 12 amino acids. V lost 5 bases, J lost 5 bases, and 9 bases lay in between. CDR3 residues: CASSALAETQYF. CDR3 nucleotides: TGTGCCAGCAGCGCATTAGCGGAGACCCAGTACTTC.

This clone has just a few counts. This chain uses TRBV5-6 with TRBJ1-3, with 7 bases fitting TRBD1. The junction had 7 bases not matched to a gene; V was cut back by 0 bases and J by 7 bases. The germline V gene encodes CDR1 SGHDT and CDR2 YYEEEE. The CDR3 is made up of 15 amino acids. The CDR3 nucleotides read TGTGCCAGCAGCTTGGCCAAAGGGGGCAGGAACACCATATATTTT. It codes for CASSLAKGGRNTIYF.

This clone was counted a single time. The chain recombines TRBV15 with TRBJ1-1; D remains ambiguous. The CDR3 is 16 amino acids. Trimming removed 2 bases at V and 0 bases at J, with 13 bases between. Germline V gene sequence: CDR1 LNHNV, CDR2 YYDKDF (reference sequence). The CDR3 loop reads CATSRPEKEVNTEAFF. The CDR3 DNA reads TGTGCCACCAGCAGACCCGAAAAGGAGGTGAACACTGAAGCTTTCTTT.

The V gene is TRBV29-1, the J gene TRBJ2-7, with unresolved D. This CDR3 contains 12 residues. Trimming left V 4 bases short and J 3 bases short, with 10 bases between. From germline, CDR1 is SQVTM and CDR2 ANQGSEA. The CDR3 here is CSVVGNFYEQYF. In nucleotides, the CDR3 is TGCAGCGTTGTTGGAAATTTCTACGAGCAGTACTTC.

The rearrangement joins TRBV2 to TRBJ2-7, with a weak D call TRBD2 (7 bases). Trimming cost V 4 bases and J 2 bases, with 18 bases left between them. This CDR3 region has 16 residues. Looked up from germline, CDR1 is SNHLY and CDR2 is FYNNEI. This chain's CDR3 is CASSGRGRIKAYEQYF. In DNA form, the CDR3 reads TGTGCCAGCAGTGGGCGGGGGCGAATAAAGGCCTACGAGCAGTACTTC.

This clone was found a few times. The rearrangement joins TRBV7-9 to TRBJ1-1; 8 nucleotides align to TRBD1. The V gene end was trimmed by 5 bases and the J gene end by 0 bases; junction bases not matched to a gene: 5. The CDR3 is 15 amino acids. Germline V CDR1 and CDR2: SEHNR, FQNEAQ (reference sequence). The CDR3 is CASSPGTGMNTEAFF. The CDR3 bases are TGTGCCAGCAGCCCGGGGACAGGTATGAACACTGAAGCTTTCTTT.

Only a few counts were recorded for this clone. CDR3 DNA: TGCGCCAGCAGTCAAAGCCCCGGAGGGAACACTGAAGCTTTCTTT. It is translated as CASSQSPGGNTEAFF. The V and J genes are TRBV23-1 and TRBJ1-1; no clear D. TRBV23-1 carries the ORF label, with uncertain function. CDR3 length: 15 amino acids. V was clipped by 2 bases and J by 1 base, with 11 bases between them.

This clone has a handful of counts. This sequence joins TRBV27 and TRBJ2-3; D gene uncertain. The CDR3 contains 12 residues. Germline V gene sequence: CDR1 MNHEY, CDR2 SMNVEV (reference sequence). V was pared by 0 bases and J by 5 bases, with 3 bases between. CDR3 sequence (DNA): TGTGCCAGCAGTTTATCGGGAGATACGCAGTATTTT. It specifies CASSLSGDTQYF.

This clone was counted a single time. This chain uses TRBV29-1 with TRBJ2-1; 10 nucleotides line up with TRBD2. The V gene's germline CDR1 is SQVTM and CDR2 ANQGSEA. J gave up 2 bases and V 5 bases, and 6 bases lay outside the gene matches. The CDR3 extends over 15 amino acids. As DNA, the CDR3 is TGCAGCGTTTTATCTAGCGGGGGACCCTACAATGAGCAGTTCTTC. It yields the protein CSVLSSGGPYNEQFF.